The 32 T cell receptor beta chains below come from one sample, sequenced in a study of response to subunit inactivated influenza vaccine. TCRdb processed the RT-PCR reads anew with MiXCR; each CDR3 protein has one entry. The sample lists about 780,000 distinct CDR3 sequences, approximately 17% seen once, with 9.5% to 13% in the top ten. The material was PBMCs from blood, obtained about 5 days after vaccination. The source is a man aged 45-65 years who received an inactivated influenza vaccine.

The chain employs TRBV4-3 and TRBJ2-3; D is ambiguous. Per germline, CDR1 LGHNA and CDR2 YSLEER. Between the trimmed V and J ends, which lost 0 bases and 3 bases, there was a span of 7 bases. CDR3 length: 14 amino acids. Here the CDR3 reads CASSQDRVTDTQYF. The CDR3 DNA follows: TGCGCCAGCAGCCAAGATAGAGTAACAGATACGCAGTATTTT.

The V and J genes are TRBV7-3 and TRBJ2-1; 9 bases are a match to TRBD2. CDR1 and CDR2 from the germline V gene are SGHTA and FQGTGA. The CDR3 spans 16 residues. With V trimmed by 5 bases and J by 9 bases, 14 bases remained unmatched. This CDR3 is CASSPLGGRAFSEQFF. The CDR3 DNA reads TGTGCCAGCAGCCCACTGGGCGGGAGGGCTTTTAGTGAGCAGTTCTTC.

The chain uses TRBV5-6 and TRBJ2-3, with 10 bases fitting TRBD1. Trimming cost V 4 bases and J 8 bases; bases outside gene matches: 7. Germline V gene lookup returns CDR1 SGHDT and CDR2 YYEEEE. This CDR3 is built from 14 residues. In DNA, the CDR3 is TGTGCCAGCAGCACCGGGACAGGGGACGGTACGCAGTATTTT. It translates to CASSTGTGDGTQYF.

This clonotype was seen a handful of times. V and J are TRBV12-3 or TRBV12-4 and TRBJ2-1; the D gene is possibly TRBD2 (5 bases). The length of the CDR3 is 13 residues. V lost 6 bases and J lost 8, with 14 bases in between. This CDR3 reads CASSPTTSDEQFF. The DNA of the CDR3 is TGTGCCAGCAGCCCGACTACCTCGGATGAGCAGTTCTTC.

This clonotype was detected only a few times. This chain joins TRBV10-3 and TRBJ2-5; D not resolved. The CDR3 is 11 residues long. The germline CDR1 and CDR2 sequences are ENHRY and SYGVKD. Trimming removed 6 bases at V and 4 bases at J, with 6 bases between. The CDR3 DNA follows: TGTGCCATCAGGGAAGCAGAGACCCAGTACTTC. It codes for CAIREAETQYF.

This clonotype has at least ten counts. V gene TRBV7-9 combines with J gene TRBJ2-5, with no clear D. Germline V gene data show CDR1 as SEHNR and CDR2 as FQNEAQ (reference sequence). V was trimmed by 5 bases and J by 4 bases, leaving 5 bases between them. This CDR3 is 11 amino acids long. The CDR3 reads CASSNPETQYF. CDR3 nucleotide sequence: TGTGCCAGCAGCAACCCAGAGACCCAGTACTTC.

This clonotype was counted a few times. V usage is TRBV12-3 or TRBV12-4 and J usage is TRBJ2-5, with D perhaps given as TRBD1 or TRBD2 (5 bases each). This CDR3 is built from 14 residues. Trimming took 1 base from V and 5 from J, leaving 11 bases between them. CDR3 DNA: TGTGCCAGCAGTTTAGGCAGGGACGGGGAGACCCAGTACTTC. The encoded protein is CASSLGRDGETQYF.

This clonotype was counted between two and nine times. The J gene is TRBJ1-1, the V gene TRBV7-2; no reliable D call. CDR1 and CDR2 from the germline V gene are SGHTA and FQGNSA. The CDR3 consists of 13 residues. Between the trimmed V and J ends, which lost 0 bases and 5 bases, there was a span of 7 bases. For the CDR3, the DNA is TGTGCCAGCAGCTTAGCAAGAAGGACTGAAGCTTTCTTT. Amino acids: CASSLARRTEAFF.

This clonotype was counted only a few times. The CDR3 nucleotides read TGTGCCAGCAGCTTGGTTGTCAGTAACACCGGGGAGCTGTTTTTT. It translates to CASSLVVSNTGELFF. The gene calls are TRBV5-6 and TRBJ2-2; no firm D call. Germline V gene sequence: CDR1 SGHDT, CDR2 YYEEEE. The CDR3 spans 15 residues. The V end lost 0 bases, the J end lost 2 bases, and 8 bases lay between the germline ends.

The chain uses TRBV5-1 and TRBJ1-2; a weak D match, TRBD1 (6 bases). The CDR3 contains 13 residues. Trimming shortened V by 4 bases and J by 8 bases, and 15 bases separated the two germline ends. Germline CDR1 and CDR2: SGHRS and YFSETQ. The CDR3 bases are TGCGCCAGCAGCCAGGACAGCCTCCAGGGCTACACCTTC. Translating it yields CASSQDSLQGYTF. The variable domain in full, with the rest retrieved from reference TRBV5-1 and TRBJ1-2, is KAGVTQTPRYLIKTRGQQVTLSCSPISGHRSVSWYQQTPGQGLQFLFEYFSETQRNKGNFPGRFSGRQFSNSRSEMNVSTLELGDSALYLCASSQDSLQGYTFGSGTRLTVV.

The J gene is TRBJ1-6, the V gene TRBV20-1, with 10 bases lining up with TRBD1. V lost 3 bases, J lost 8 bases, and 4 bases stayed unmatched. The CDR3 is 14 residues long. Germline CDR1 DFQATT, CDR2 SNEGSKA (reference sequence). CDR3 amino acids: CSARTGTGDSPLHF. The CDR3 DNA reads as TGCAGTGCTAGGACCGGGACAGGGGATTCACCCCTCCACTTT.

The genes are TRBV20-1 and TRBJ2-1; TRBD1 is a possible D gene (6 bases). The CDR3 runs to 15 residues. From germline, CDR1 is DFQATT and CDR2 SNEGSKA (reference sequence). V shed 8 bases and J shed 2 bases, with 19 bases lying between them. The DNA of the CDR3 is TGCAGTCTAACAGGGTCCAGGGAAACCTACAATGAGCAGTTCTTC. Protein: CSLTGSRETYNEQFF.

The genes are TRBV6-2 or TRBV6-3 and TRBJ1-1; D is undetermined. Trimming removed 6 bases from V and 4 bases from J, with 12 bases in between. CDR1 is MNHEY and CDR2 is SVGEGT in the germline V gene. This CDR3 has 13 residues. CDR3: CASSQPRGTEAFF. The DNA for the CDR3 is TGTGCCAGCAGCCAACCGCGGGGCACTGAAGCTTTCTTT.

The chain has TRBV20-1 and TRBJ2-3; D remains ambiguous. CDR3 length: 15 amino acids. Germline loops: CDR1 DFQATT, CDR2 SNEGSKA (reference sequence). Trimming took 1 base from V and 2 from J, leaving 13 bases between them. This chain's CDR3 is CSARVMGRYTDTQYF. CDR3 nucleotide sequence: TGCAGTGCTAGAGTTATGGGCAGATACACAGATACGCAGTATTTT.

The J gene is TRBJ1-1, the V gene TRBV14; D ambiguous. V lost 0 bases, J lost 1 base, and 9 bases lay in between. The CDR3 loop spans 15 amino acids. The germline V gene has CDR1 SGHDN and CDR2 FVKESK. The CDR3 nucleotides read TGTGCCAGCAGCCAAGATTTCCATACGAACACTGAAGCTTTCTTT. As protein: CASSQDFHTNTEAFF.

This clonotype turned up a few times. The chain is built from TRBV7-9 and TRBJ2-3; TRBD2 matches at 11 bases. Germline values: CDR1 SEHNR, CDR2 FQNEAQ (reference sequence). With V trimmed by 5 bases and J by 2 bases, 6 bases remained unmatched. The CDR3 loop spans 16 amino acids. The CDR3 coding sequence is TGTGCCAGCAGCCGCGGGACTAGCGGAGACACAGATACGCAGTATTTT. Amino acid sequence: CASSRGTSGDTDTQYF.

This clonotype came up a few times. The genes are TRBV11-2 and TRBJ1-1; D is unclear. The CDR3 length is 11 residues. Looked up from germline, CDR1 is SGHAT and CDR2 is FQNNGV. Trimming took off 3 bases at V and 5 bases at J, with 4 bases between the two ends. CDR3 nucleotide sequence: TGTGCCAGCAGCTTTGAAACTGAAGCTTTCTTT. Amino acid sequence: CASSFETEAFF.

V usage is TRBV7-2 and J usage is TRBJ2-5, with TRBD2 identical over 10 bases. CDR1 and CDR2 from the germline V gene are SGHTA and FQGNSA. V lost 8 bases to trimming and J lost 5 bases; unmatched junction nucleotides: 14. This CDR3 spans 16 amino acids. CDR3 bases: TGTGCCAGCCTCCTAGCGGGAGTTTTAGGGCTCGAGACCCAGTACTTC. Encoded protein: CASLLAGVLGLETQYF.

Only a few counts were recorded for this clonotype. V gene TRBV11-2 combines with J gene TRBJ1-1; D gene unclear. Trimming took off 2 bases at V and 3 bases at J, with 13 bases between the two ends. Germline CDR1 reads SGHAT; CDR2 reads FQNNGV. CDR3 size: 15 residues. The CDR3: CASSLLGFTDTEAFF. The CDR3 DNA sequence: TGTGCCAGCAGCTTATTGGGGTTTACAGACACTGAAGCTTTCTTT.

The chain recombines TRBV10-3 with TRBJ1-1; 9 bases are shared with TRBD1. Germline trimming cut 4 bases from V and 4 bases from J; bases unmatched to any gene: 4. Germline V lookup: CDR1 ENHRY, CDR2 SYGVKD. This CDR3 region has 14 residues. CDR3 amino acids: CAISGGQGTTEAFF. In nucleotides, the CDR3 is TGTGCCATCAGTGGGGGACAGGGTACCACTGAAGCTTTCTTT.

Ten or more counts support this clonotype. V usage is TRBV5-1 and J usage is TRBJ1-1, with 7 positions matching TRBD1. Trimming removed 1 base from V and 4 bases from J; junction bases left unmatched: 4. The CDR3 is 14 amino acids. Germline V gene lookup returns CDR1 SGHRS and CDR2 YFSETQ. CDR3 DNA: TGCGCCAGCAGCTTGAGACAGGGTTCCACTGAAGCTTTCTTT. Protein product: CASSLRQGSTEAFF. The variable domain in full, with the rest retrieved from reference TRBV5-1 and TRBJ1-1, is KAGVTQTPRYLIKTRGQQVTLSCSPISGHRSVSWYQQTPGQGLQFLFEYFSETQRNKGNFPGRFSGRQFSNSRSEMNVSTLELGDSALYLCASSLRQGSTEAFFGQGTRLTVV.

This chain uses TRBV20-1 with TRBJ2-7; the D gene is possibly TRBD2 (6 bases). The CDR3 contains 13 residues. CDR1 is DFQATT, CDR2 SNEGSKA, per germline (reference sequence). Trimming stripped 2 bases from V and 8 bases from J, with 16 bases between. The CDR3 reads CSARPLANSKQYF. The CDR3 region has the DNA TGCAGTGCTAGACCTCTAGCGAACAGTAAGCAGTACTTC.

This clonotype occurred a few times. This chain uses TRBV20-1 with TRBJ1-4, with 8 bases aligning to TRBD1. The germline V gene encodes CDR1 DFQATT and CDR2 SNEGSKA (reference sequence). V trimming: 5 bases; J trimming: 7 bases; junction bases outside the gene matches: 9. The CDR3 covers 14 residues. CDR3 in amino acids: CSAAQGTGGEKLFF. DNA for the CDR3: TGCAGTGCTGCTCAGGGGACAGGCGGTGAAAAACTGTTTTTT.

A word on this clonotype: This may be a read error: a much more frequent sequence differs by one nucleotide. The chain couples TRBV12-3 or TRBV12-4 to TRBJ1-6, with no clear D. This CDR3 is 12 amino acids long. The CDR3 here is CAISLNGQPLHF. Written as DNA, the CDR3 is TGTGCCATCAGTTTAAATGGGCAGCCCCTCCACTTT.

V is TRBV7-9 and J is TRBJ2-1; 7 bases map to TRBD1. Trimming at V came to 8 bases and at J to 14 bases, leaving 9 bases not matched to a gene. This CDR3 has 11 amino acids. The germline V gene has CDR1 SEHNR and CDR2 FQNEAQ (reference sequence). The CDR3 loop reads CASQPGTAKFF. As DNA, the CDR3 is TGTGCCAGCCAACCAGGGACAGCTAAGTTCTTC.

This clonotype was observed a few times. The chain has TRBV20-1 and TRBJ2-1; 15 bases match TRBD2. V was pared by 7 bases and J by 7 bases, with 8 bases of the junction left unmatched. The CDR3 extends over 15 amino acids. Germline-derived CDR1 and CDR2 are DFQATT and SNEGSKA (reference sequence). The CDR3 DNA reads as TGCAGTGGAACCGCGGGACTAGCGGGAGGTAATGAGCAGTTCTTC. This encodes CSGTAGLAGGNEQFF.

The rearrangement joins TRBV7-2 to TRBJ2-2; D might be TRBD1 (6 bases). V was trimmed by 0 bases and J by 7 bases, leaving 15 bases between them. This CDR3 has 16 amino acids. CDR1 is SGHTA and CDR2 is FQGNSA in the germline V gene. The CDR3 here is CASSLAGASPIGELFF. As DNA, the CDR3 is TGTGCCAGCAGCTTAGCGGGGGCTAGCCCGATCGGGGAGCTGTTTTTT.

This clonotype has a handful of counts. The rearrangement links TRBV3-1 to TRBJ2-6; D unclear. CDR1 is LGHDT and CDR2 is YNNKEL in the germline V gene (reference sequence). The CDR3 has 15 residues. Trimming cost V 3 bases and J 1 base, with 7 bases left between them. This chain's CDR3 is CASSQTLSGANVLTF. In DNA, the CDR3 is TGTGCCAGCAGCCAGACTCTTTCTGGGGCCAACGTCCTGACTTTC.

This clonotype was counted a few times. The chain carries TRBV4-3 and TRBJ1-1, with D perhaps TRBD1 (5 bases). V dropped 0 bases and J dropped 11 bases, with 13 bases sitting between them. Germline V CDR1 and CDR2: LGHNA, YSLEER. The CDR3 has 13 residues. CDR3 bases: TGCGCCAGCAGCCAAGATCAGGGAACATCGGCTTTCTTT. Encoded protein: CASSQDQGTSAFF.

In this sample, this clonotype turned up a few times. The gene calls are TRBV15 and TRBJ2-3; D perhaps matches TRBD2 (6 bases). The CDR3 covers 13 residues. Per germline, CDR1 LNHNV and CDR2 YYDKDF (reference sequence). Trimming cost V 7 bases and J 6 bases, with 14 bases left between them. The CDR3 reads CATNLRGWDTQYF. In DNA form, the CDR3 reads TGTGCCACCAATCTGCGGGGTTGGGATACGCAGTATTTT.

Written as DNA, the CDR3 is TGTGCCAGCGGAACCATATATTTT. Residues: CASGTIYF. V gene TRBV12-3 or TRBV12-4 combines with J gene TRBJ1-3; D call uncertain. V lost 8 bases and J lost 10, with 3 bases in between. The CDR3 is 8 residues long.

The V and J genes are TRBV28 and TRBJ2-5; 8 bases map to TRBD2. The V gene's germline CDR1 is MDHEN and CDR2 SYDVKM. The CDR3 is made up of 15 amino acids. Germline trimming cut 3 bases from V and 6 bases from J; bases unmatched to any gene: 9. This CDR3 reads CASSLLAGGGKTQYF. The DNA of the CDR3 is TGTGCCAGCAGTTTGTTGGCGGGGGGAGGAAAGACCCAGTACTTC.